Only one count was recorded for the clone carrying this T cell receptor beta chain. Its antigen is not known. Primers: 60 Vbeta forward and 13 Jbeta reverse. The data were produced by immunoSEQ multiplex PCR, yet TCRdb's version contains in-frame clones alone and is incomplete. The profile shows approximately 30,000 clones, 35% to 50% of them singletons. The sample comes from a study of cytomegalovirus exposure and HLA in healthy donors. The study's findings and limits: About 87% or about 30% of the time was how often most TCR beta V segments were productive, according to an earlier analysis.

From germline, CDR1 is KGHSH and CDR2 LQKENI. This CDR3 has 14 residues. V lost 6 bases to trimming and J lost 3 bases; unmatched junction nucleotides: 4. Sample: PBMCs. The TCR comes from a woman in her forties or fifties in good health and CMV-seronegative. The genes are TRBV18 and TRBJ1-4; 7 bases fit TRBD1. The CDR3 reads CASSQDRSNEKLFF. CDR3 nucleotides: TGTGCCAGCTCCCAGGACAGGTCTAATGAAAAACTGTTTTTT.